This T cell receptor (beta chain) is from a study of blood T cell repertoires in COVID-19. Clones were sequenced by immunoSEQ multiplex PCR, and TCRdb holds only the in-frame ones, with some missing. The data hold about 320,000 clones, with 85% observed a single time. Specimen: peripheral blood. The sequence was collected from a human donor in a cohort sampled during active COVID-19.

CDR3 nucleotide sequence: TGTGCCAGCAACCTAAGACCAGACACCTACGAGCAGTACTTC. Its protein product is CASNLRPDTYEQYF. The chain couples TRBV6-6 to TRBJ2-7; unclear D gene. Germline CDR1 MNHNY, CDR2 SVGAGI (reference sequence). V lost 7 bases to trimming and J lost 2 bases, with 15 bases between them. This CDR3 spans 14 amino acids.